The 24 T cell receptor beta chains below come from one sample, sequenced in a study of blood T cell repertoires in COVID-19. Clones were sequenced by immunoSEQ multiplex PCR, and TCRdb holds only the in-frame ones, with some missing. The table lists over 85,000 clones, about 85% of them singletons, with 4.5% in the top ten. Specimen: peripheral blood. Receptor source: a man between 65 and 85 years old with acute or convalescent COVID-19.

This clone was picked up one time. The chain carries TRBV11-2 and TRBJ1-5, with a tentative D call TRBD1 (6 bases). The V gene's germline CDR1 is SGHAT and CDR2 FQNNGV. Trimming removed 5 bases at V and 0 bases at J, with 11 bases between. CDR3 size: 15 residues. The CDR3 here is CASSAGQYSNQPQHF. The CDR3 DNA reads TGTGCCAGCAGCGCCGGACAGTATAGCAATCAGCCCCAGCATTTT.

V gene TRBV5-1 combines with J gene TRBJ1-1; the D is unclear. CDR1 and CDR2 from the germline V gene are SGHRS and YFSETQ. V was pared by 0 bases and J by 6 bases, with 12 bases between. CDR3 length: 14 amino acids. The CDR3 DNA reads as TGCGCCAGCAGCTTGGTGGGGAGCTTCTCTGAAGCTTTCTTT. Amino acids: CASSLVGSFSEAFF.

The J gene is TRBJ2-7, the V gene TRBV10-3, with a weak D call TRBD1 (5 bases). The CDR3 is made up of 15 amino acids. The ends were cut back, 8 bases at V and 1 base at J, with 18 bases in the middle. Germline V gives CDR1 ENHRY, CDR2 SYGVKD. The CDR3 here is CAIAITRTTSYEQYV. The CDR3 nucleotides are TGTGCCATCGCAATCACCAGGACAACTTCCTACGAGCAGTACGTC.

The gene calls are TRBV7-7 and TRBJ2-3; 10 bases are a match to TRBD2. Germline CDR1 SSHAT, CDR2 FNYEAQ (reference sequence). The ends lost 1 base at V and 6 bases at J; junction bases unmatched: 10. This CDR3 is 17 amino acids long. The CDR3 sequence is CASSLGLSGGAMDTQYF. The CDR3 DNA reads as TGTGCCAGCAGCTTAGGTTTAAGCGGGGGGGCCATGGATACGCAGTATTTT.

The chain has TRBV27 and TRBJ1-1, with a possible D match to TRBD1 (5 bases). Trimming removed 6 bases from V and 10 bases from J, with 15 bases in between. CDR3 size: 12 residues. Per the germline V gene, CDR1 is MNHEY and CDR2 is SMNVEV (reference sequence). CDR3 in DNA: TGTGCCAGCAGGGACACCCGAGAGGTAGCTTTCTTT. Its protein product is CASRDTREVAFF.

The chain joins TRBV2 to TRBJ2-1; TRBD1 is a possible D gene (5 bases). V lost 6 bases to trimming and J lost 3 bases, with 9 bases between them. The V gene's germline CDR1 is SNHLY and CDR2 FYNNEI. The CDR3 totals 13 residues. This CDR3 reads CASRWGSYNEQFF. CDR3 sequence (DNA): TGTGCCAGCAGGTGGGGCAGCTACAATGAGCAGTTCTTC.

V is TRBV3-1 (or the pseudogene TRBV3-2) and J is TRBJ1-2, with D maybe TRBD1 (5 bases). The germline CDR1 and CDR2 sequences are LGHDT and YNNKEL (reference sequence). V was cut by 0 bases and J by 8 bases, with 16 bases left in between. The CDR3 loop spans 15 amino acids. CDR3 in amino acids: CASSQDSVQGKGYTF. The DNA of the CDR3 is TGTGCCAGCAGCCAAGATTCCGTCCAGGGTAAGGGCTACACCTTC.

This chain connects TRBV4-2 to TRBJ2-6; possibly TRBD1 for D (7 bases). The CDR3 extends over 17 amino acids. Trimming pared 4 bases from V and 0 bases from J, leaving 13 bases between. Germline CDR1 is LGHNA and CDR2 is YNFKEQ. The CDR3 region is CASSRGTVSSGANVLTF. CDR3 nucleotides: TGTGCCAGCAGCCGCGGGACAGTGAGCTCTGGGGCCAACGTCCTGACTTTC.

This chain connects TRBV5-1 to TRBJ1-1; 9 positions match TRBD1. The CDR3 is 18 residues long. In germline, CDR1 is SGHRS, CDR2 YFSETQ. V lost 3 bases, J lost 4 bases, and 16 bases stayed unmatched. The CDR3 DNA is TGCGCCAGCAGCTCCGATGGGACAGGGATGGGGATAGGCACTGAAGCTTTCTTT. Translation gives CASSSDGTGMGIGTEAFF. Full variable domain (missing parts from reference TRBV5-1 and TRBJ1-1): KAGVTQTPRYLIKTRGQQVTLSCSPISGHRSVSWYQQTPGQGLQFLFEYFSETQRNKGNFPGRFSGRQFSNSRSEMNVSTLELGDSALYLCASSSDGTGMGIGTEAFFGQGTRLTVV.

This clone showed up just a few times. The J gene is TRBJ2-1, the V gene TRBV5-1, with TRBD2 matching 12 bases. CDR3 length: 15 residues. Germline CDR1 is SGHRS and CDR2 is YFSETQ. With 0 bases clipped from V and 8 bases from J, the junction kept 3 bases outside the gene matches. The CDR3 bases are TGCGCCAGCAGCTTGGGACTAGCGGGGGCCGATGAGCAGTTCTTC. This codes for CASSLGLAGADEQFF.

This clone was detected only once. This chain connects TRBV5-4 to TRBJ1-2, with D possibly matching TRBD1 (6 bases). CDR1 is SGHNT and CDR2 is YYREEE in the germline V gene (reference sequence). This CDR3 has 15 residues. V was cut by 2 bases and J by 1 base, with 12 bases left in between. This CDR3 reads CASSFINRDNYGYTF. The DNA for the CDR3 is TGTGCCAGCAGCTTTATAAACAGGGATAACTATGGCTACACCTTC.

This clone has just one count. The chain recombines TRBV5-1 with TRBJ1-2; 11 bases map to TRBD1. CDR1 and CDR2 (germline): SGHRS, YFSETQ. The CDR3 is made up of 15 amino acids. V was clipped by 1 base and J by 4 bases; unmatched bases: 3. CDR3 region: CASSLRTGGAYGYTF. CDR3 nucleotide sequence: TGCGCCAGCAGCTTGCGGACAGGGGGCGCCTATGGCTACACCTTC.

The rearrangement links TRBV19 to TRBJ2-2, with a tentative D call TRBD2 (7 bases). Germline V lookup: CDR1 LNHDA, CDR2 SQIVND (reference sequence). V gave up 6 bases and J gave up 6 bases, with 11 bases separating them. The CDR3 contains 13 residues. CDR3 protein: CASRRGGPGELFF. CDR3 DNA sequence: TGTGCCAGTAGGAGGGGGGGACCCGGGGAGCTGTTTTTT. The full variable domain, rest sourced from reference TRBV19 and TRBJ2-2, is DGGITQSPKYLFRKEGQNVTLSCEQNLNHDAMYWYRQDPGQGLRLIYYSQIVNDFQKGDIAEGYSVSREKKESFPLTVTSAQKNPTAFYLCASRRGGPGELFFGEGSRLTVL.

The chain uses TRBV7-2 and TRBJ2-7; TRBD1 is a possible D gene (6 bases). V was clipped by 4 bases and J by 4 bases, with 23 bases between them. The CDR3 length is 17 residues. Germline CDR1 SGHTA, CDR2 FQGNSA. This CDR3 reads CASSWRPGAGSSYEQYF. The CDR3 nucleotides read TGTGCCAGCAGCTGGCGGCCAGGGGCGGGTTCTTCGTACGAGCAGTACTTC.

V gene TRBV6-5 combines with J gene TRBJ2-1; 13 bases fit TRBD2. The CDR3 is made up of 15 amino acids. V shed 5 bases, J shed 8 bases, and the junction held 6 bases outside the gene matches. CDR1 and CDR2 from the germline V gene are MNHEY and SVGAGI. The CDR3, as DNA: TGTGCCAGCAGTCCACTAGCGGGGGGGCGTTATGAGCAGTTCTTC. This translates into CASSPLAGGRYEQFF.

The chain employs TRBV7-8 and TRBJ2-3; a possible D gene is TRBD2 (5 bases). This CDR3 has 14 residues. The germline CDR1 and CDR2 sequences are SGHVS and FQNEAQ. V lost 5 bases, J lost 4 bases, and 13 bases lay in between. CDR3 nucleotides: TGTGCCAGCAGCGCGCAACTAGGCCCAGATACGCAGTATTTT. Protein product: CASSAQLGPDTQYF.

This clone was seen only a few times. The chain combines TRBV5-1 with TRBJ2-5; 9 nucleotides match TRBD2. CDR3 length: 16 residues. Germline CDR1 and CDR2: SGHRS and YFSETQ. Losses at the gene ends were 1 base for V and 5 bases for J; bases not matched to a gene: 9. CDR3 protein: CASSLIGGGAFETQYF. Written as DNA, the CDR3 is TGCGCCAGCAGCTTGATCGGCGGGGGGGCCTTCGAGACCCAGTACTTC.

The chain combines TRBV15 with TRBJ1-4; 7 bases align to TRBD1. There are 13 residues in the CDR3. Germline CDR1 is LNHNV and CDR2 is YYDKDF (reference sequence). With V trimmed by 5 bases and J by 7 bases, 4 bases remained unmatched. The CDR3 protein is CATSPRTGEKLFF. CDR3 coding DNA: TGTGCCACCAGCCCCCGGACAGGTGAAAAACTGTTTTTT. Full variable domain (rest looked up from reference TRBV15 and TRBJ1-4): DAMVIQNPRYQVTQFGKPVTLSCSQTLNHNVMYWYQQKSSQAPKLLFHYYDKDFNNEADTPDNFQSRRPNTSFCFLDIRSPGLGDTAMYLCATSPRTGEKLFFGSGTQLSVL.

V is TRBV28 and J is TRBJ2-5, with D perhaps matching TRBD2 (6 bases). Germline V gene lookup returns CDR1 MDHEN and CDR2 SYDVKM. This CDR3 is built from 14 residues. V shed 5 bases and J shed 1 base, with 11 bases lying between them. CDR3 sequence (DNA): TGTGCCAGCAGTACCGGGACTTTCCAAGAGACCCAGTACTTC. As protein: CASSTGTFQETQYF. The variable domain in full, with the rest retrieved from reference TRBV28 and TRBJ2-5, is DVKVTQSSRYLVKRTGEKVFLECVQDMDHENMFWYRQDPGLGLRLIYFSYDVKMKEKGDIPEGYSVSREKKERFSLILESASTNQTSMYLCASSTGTFQETQYFGPGTRLLVL.

This chain uses TRBV18 with TRBJ2-3; D may be TRBD2 (6 bases). Deletions cut 0 bases from V and 5 bases from J, with 15 bases between. CDR3 length equals 16 residues. Germline CDR1 KGHSH, CDR2 LQKENI. The CDR3 region is CASSPPASAGGDTQYF. Here the CDR3 DNA reads TGTGCCAGCTCACCACCAGCCTCGGCCGGGGGAGATACGCAGTATTTT.

V gene TRBV6-5 combines with J gene TRBJ1-1; 8 nucleotides line up with TRBD1. This CDR3 contains 14 residues. Germline V CDR1 and CDR2: MNHEY, SVGAGI. Losses at the gene ends were 4 bases for V and 7 bases for J; bases not matched to a gene: 8. In nucleotides, the CDR3 is TGTGCCAGCAGTTCCCTCGCTGGACAGGGTGAAGCTTTCTTT. Translation gives CASSSLAGQGEAFF.

This chain uses TRBV5-1 with TRBJ2-7, with 7 nucleotides matching TRBD1. This CDR3 comprises 14 residues. With 8 bases clipped from V and 0 bases from J, the junction kept 8 bases outside the gene matches. CDR1 SGHRS and CDR2 YFSETQ come from the germline V gene. CDR3 DNA: TGCGCCAGTCGCGAGGGACAGTACTCCTACGAGCAGTACTTC. Protein sequence: CASREGQYSYEQYF. Variable domain in full (rest from reference TRBV5-1 and TRBJ2-7): KAGVTQTPRYLIKTRGQQVTLSCSPISGHRSVSWYQQTPGQGLQFLFEYFSETQRNKGNFPGRFSGRQFSNSRSEMNVSTLELGDSALYLCASREGQYSYEQYFGPGTRLTVT.

This sequence joins TRBV10-3 and TRBJ2-2; 9 bases are shared with TRBD1. Per the germline V gene, CDR1 is ENHRY and CDR2 is SYGVKD. The J segment lost 5 bases and the V segment lost 6 bases, leaving 4 bases of the junction unmatched. The CDR3 is 14 residues long. CDR3 sequence (DNA): TGTGCCATCAGCACAGGGGGCGGAACCGGGGAGCTGTTTTTT. Translation: CAISTGGGTGELFF.

The V gene is TRBV19, the J gene TRBJ2-1; 12 bases fit TRBD1. CDR3 length: 15 residues. Germline V gene lookup returns CDR1 LNHDA and CDR2 SQIVND (reference sequence). The ends lost 5 bases at V and 8 bases at J; junction bases unmatched: 7. The CDR3 nucleotides are TGTGCCAGTAGTTTCGGGACAGGGGGCTTGGATGAGCAGTTCTTC. Its protein product is CASSFGTGGLDEQFF. Drawing the rest from reference TRBV19 and TRBJ2-1, the complete variable domain is DGGITQSPKYLFRKEGQNVTLSCEQNLNHDAMYWYRQDPGQGLRLIYYSQIVNDFQKGDIAEGYSVSREKKESFPLTVTSAQKNPTAFYLCASSFGTGGLDEQFFGPGTRLTVL.